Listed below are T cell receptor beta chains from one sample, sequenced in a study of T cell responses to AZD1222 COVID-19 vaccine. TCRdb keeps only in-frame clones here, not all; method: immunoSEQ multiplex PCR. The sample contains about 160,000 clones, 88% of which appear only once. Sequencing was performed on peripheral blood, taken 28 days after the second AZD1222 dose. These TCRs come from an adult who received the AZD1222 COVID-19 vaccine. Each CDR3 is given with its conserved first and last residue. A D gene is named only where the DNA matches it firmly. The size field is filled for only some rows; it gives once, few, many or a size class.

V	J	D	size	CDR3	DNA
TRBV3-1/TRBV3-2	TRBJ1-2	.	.	CASSQGRSGNGYTF	TGTGCCAGCAGCCAAGGGAGGTCTGGGAATGGCTACACCTTC
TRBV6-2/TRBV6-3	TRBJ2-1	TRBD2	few	CASSYSKGLAGGPSYNEQFF	TGTGCCAGCAGTTACTCGAAGGGACTAGCGGGGGGGCCTTCCTACAATGAGCAGTTCTTC
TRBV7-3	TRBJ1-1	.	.	CASSSGERTEAFF	TGTGCCAGCAGCTCGGGGGAGAGGACTGAAGCTTTCTTT
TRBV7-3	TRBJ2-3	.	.	CASSLAGGTDTQYF	TGTGCCAGCAGCTTAGCAGGGGGGACAGATACGCAGTATTTT
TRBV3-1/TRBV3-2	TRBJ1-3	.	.	CASSQELVNTIYF	TGTGCCAGCAGCCAAGAACTAGTAAACACCATATATTTT
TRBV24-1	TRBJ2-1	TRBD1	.	CATRDRAYNEQFF	TGTGCCACCCGGGACAGAGCCTACAATGAGCAGTTCTTC
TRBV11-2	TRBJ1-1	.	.	CASSSVRGFTEAFF	TGTGCCAGCAGTTCTGTGAGGGGTTTCACTGAAGCTTTCTTT
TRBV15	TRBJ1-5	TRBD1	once	CATSRDEQGVQPQHF	TGTGCCACCAGCAGAGACGAGCAGGGGGTACAGCCCCAGCATTTT
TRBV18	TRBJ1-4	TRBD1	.	CASSPGRQGSEKLFF	TGTGCCAGCTCACCAGGTAGACAGGGGAGTGAAAAACTGTTTTTT
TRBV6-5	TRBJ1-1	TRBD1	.	CASVGREGAVTEAFF	TGTGCCAGCGTAGGCAGGGAGGGGGCAGTCACTGAAGCTTTCTTT
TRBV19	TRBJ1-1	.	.	CASKFGGHTEAFF	TGTGCCAGTAAATTCGGGGGCCACACTGAAGCTTTCTTT
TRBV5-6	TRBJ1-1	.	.	CASSLSGAFSTEAFF	TGTGCCAGCAGCTTGTCGGGGGCTTTTAGCACTGAAGCTTTCTTT
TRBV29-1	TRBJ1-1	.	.	CSALTGNTEAFF	TGCAGCGCCTTGACAGGAAACACTGAAGCTTTCTTT
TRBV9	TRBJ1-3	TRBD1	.	CASSVRGQISGNTIYF	TGTGCCAGCAGCGTACGGGGACAGATCTCTGGAAACACCATATATTTT
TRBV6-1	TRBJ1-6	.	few	CASSEGVGLRSPLHF	TGTGCCAGCAGTGAAGGGGTAGGGCTTCGTTCACCCCTCCACTTT
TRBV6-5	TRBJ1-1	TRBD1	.	CASSRGEAFF	TGTGCCAGCAGCAGGGGGGAAGCTTTCTTT
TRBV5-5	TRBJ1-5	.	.	CASSPWGGNQPQHF	TGTGCCAGCAGCCCCTGGGGGGGGAATCAGCCCCAGCATTTT
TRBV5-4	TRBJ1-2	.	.	CASSYMDLYGYTF	TGTGCCAGCAGCTATATGGATCTTTATGGCTACACCTTC
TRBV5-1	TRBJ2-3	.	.	CASSLIPGLGTDTQYF	TGCGCCAGCAGCTTGATCCCCGGCTTGGGCACAGATACGCAGTATTTT
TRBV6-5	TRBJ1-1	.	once	CASSQKWGIDTEAFF	TGTGCCAGCAGCCAAAAATGGGGAATAGACACTGAAGCTTTCTTT
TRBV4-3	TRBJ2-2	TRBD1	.	CASSQEDRGTGELFF	TGCGCCAGCAGCCAAGAAGACAGGGGCACCGGGGAGCTGTTTTTT
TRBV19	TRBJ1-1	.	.	CASSIGAQGVAFF	TGTGCCAGTAGTATTGGAGCCCAAGGAGTAGCTTTCTTT
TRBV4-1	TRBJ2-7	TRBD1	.	CASSLGGTGAYEQYF	TGCGCCAGCAGCCTAGGAGGGACAGGGGCCTACGAGCAGTACTTC
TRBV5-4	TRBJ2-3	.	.	CASSPSQSDTQYF	TGTGCCAGCAGCCCCTCCCAGTCAGATACGCAGTATTTT
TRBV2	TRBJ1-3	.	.	CASSDGGALSGNTIYF	TGTGCCAGCAGTGATGGGGGAGCTCTCTCTGGAAACACCATATATTTT
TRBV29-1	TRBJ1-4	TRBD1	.	CSARTGEEKLFF	TGCAGCGCCCGGACAGGGGAAGAAAAACTGTTTTTT
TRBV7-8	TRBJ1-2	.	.	CASTPGGLGYGYTF	TGTGCCAGCACCCCCGGGGGGCTGGGCTATGGCTACACCTTC
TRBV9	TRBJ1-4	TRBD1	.	CASSVGQGATNEKLFF	TGTGCCAGCAGCGTAGGACAGGGGGCAACTAATGAAAAACTGTTTTTT
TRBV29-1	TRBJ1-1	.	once	CSVADRLLNTEAFF	TGCAGCGTGGCTGATAGGTTGTTGAACACTGAAGCTTTCTTT
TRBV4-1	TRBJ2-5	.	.	CASSQDRATETQYF	TGCGCCAGCAGCCAAGATCGGGCCACGGAGACCCAGTACTTC
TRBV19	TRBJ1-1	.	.	CASSLPPSLNTEAFF	TGTGCCAGTAGTCTACCCCCGAGCTTGAACACTGAAGCTTTCTTT
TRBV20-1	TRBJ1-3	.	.	CSAKENTIYF	TGCAGTGCTAAAGAGAACACCATATATTTT
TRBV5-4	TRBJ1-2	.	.	CASSSELRYGYTF	TGTGCCAGCAGCTCCGAACTTAGGTATGGCTACACCTTC